The present entry profiles one TCR beta chain with its context. This sample is drawn from a study of shared T cell receptors in the human thymus. Assay used: immunoSEQ multiplex PCR; TCRdb lists only in-frame clones, some missing. Found here are hundreds of thousands of clones, roughly 90% of them singletons; the top ten hold 0.0085% to 0.012%. Trimming shortened V by 5 bases and J by 6 bases, and 7 bases separated the two germline ends. This CDR3 contains 11 residues. Germline values: CDR1 MNHEY, CDR2 SVGAGI. Another study also made use of these data, one on human thymus T cells. This second study says: The donor group consisted of healthy Finnish infants who were having corrective surgery for congenital heart defects. Thymus specimens were resections from corrective heart surgery.

J is TRBJ1-1 and V is TRBV6-5, with D perhaps TRBD1 (6 bases). The receptor's source is a boy under three years old with a congenital heart defect. Sequenced sample: thymocytes. DNA for the CDR3: TGTGCCAGCAGTCAGGGGCCTGAAGCTTTCTTT. Translated: CASSQGPEAFF.